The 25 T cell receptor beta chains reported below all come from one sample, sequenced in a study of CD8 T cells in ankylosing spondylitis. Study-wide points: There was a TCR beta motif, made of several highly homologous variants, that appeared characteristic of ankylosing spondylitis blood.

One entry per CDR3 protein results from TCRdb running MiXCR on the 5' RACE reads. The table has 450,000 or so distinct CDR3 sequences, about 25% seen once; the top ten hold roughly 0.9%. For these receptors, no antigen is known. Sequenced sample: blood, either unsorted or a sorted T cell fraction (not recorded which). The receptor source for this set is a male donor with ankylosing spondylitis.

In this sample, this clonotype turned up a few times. CDR3 protein: CASSFLTSGSPTDTQYF. For the CDR3, the DNA is TGCGCCAGCAGCTTTTTGACTAGCGGGAGCCCGACAGATACGCAGTATTTT. This chain uses TRBV5-1 with TRBJ2-3, with 12 bases that match TRBD2. The ends lost 2 bases at V and 3 bases at J; junction bases unmatched: 7. The germline gives CDR1 SGHRS, CDR2 YFSETQ. The CDR3 has 17 residues.

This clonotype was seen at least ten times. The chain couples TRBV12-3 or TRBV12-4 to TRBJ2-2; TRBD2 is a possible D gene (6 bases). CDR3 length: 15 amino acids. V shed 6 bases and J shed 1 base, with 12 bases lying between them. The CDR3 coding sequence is TGTGCCAGCAGCCCCGGGACTTTGAACACCGGGGAGCTGTTTTTT. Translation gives CASSPGTLNTGELFF.

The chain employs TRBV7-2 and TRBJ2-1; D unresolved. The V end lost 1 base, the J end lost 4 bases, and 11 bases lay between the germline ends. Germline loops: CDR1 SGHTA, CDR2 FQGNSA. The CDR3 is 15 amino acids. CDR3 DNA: TGTGCCAGCAGCTTAGGGCTTCTCAATTACAATGAGCAGTTCTTC. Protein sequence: CASSLGLLNYNEQFF.

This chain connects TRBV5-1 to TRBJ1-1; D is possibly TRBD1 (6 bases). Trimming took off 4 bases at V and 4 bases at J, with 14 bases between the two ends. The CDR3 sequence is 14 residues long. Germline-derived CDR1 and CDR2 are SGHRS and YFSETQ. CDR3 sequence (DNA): TGCGCCAGCAGCCCAAGGGGGGGACTCACTGAAGCTTTCTTT. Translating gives CASSPRGGLTEAFF.

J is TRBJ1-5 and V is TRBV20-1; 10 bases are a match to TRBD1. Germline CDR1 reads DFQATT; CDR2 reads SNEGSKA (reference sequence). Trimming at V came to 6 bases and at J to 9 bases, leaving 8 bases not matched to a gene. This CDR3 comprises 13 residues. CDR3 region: CSAPDRGGAPQHF. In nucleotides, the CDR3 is TGCAGTGCCCCGGACAGGGGGGGGGCGCCCCAGCATTTT.

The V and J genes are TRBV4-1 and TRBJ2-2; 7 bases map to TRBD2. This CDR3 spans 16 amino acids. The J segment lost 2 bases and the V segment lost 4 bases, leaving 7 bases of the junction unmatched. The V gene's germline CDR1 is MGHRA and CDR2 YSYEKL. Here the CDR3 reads CASSPWGGLNTGELFF. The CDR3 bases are TGCGCCAGCAGCCCTTGGGGGGGTTTAAACACCGGGGAGCTGTTTTTT.

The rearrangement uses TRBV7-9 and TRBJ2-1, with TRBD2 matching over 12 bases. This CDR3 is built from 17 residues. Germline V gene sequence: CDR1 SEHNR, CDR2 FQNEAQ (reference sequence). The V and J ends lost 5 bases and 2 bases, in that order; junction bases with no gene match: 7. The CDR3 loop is CASSRRTSGIAYNEQFF. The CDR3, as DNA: TGTGCCAGCAGCAGACGGACTAGCGGGATTGCCTACAATGAGCAGTTCTTC. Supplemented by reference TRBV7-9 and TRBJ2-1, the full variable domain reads DTGVSQNPRHKITKRGQNVTFRCDPISEHNRLYWYRQTLGQGPEFLTYFQNEAQLEKSRLLSDRFSAERPKGSFSTLEIQRTEQGDSAMYLCASSRRTSGIAYNEQFFGPGTRLTVL.

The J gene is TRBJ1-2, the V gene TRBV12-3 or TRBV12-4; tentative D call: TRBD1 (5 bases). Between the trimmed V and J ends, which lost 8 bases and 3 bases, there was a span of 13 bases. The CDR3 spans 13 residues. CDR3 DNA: TGTGCCAGCTCTTTTAGGGGCGACTATGGCTACACCTTC. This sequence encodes CASSFRGDYGYTF.

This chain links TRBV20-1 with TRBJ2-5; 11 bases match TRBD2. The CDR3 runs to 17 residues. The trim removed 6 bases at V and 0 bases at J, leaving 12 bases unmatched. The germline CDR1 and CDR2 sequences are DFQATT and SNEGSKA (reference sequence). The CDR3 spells CSATGTSGSWYQETQYF. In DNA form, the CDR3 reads TGCAGTGCAACCGGGACTAGCGGCTCTTGGTACCAAGAGACCCAGTACTTC.

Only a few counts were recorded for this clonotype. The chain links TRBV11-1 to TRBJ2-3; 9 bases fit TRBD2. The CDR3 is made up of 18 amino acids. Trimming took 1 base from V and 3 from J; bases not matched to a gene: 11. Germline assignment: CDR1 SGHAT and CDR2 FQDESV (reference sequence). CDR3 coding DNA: TGTGCCAGCAGCTTAGGAGCGGGAGGTACCCTTAGGACAGATACGCAGTATTTT. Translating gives CASSLGAGGTLRTDTQYF.

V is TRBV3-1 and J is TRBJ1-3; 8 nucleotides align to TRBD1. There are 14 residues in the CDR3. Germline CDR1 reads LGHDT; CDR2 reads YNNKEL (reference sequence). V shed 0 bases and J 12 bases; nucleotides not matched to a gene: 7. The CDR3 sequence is CASSQEGTGVFIYF. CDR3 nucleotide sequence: TGTGCCAGCAGCCAAGAGGGGACAGGAGTATTCATATATTTT.

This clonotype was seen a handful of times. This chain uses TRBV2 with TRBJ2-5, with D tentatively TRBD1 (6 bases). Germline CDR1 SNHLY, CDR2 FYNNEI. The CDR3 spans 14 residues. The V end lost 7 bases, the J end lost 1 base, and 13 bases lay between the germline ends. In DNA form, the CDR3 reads TGTGCCAGCACCAGAGCGGACAGCCAAGAGACCCAGTACTTC. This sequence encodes CASTRADSQETQYF.

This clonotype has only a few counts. CDR3 sequence reads: CASSLEGILAAYNEQFF. In nucleotides, the CDR3 is TGCGCCAGCAGCTTGGAGGGGATACTAGCGGCCTACAATGAGCAGTTCTTC. The chain uses TRBV5-1 and TRBJ2-1; 8 bases agree with TRBD2. The CDR3 totals 17 residues. Germline CDR1 and CDR2: SGHRS and YFSETQ. V shed 0 bases and J 2 bases; nucleotides not matched to a gene: 7.

The CDR3 coding sequence is TGCAGCGTTCTGGGGCTGATCCCAGATACGCAGTATTTT. Translated, it gives CSVLGLIPDTQYF. The chain has TRBV29-1 and TRBJ2-3, with TRBD1 as a possible D gene (5 bases). The length of the CDR3 is 13 residues. Trimming cost V 5 bases and J 4 bases, with 13 bases left between them. Germline V gene sequence: CDR1 SQVTM, CDR2 ANQGSEA.

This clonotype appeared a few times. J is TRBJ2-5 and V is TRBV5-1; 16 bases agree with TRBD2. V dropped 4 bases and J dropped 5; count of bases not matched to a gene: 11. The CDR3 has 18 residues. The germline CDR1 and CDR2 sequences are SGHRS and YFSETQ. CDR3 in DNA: TGCGCCAGCAGCGCGGGACTAGCGGGAGGGAGCACACAGGAGACCCAGTACTTC. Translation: CASSAGLAGGSTQETQYF.

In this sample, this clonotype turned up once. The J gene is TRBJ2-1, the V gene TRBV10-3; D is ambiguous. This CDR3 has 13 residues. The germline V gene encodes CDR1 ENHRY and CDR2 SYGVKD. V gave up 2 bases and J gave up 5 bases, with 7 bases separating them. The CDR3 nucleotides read TGTGCCATCAGTGAGACGGCGAACAATGAGCAGTTCTTC. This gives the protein CAISETANNEQFF.

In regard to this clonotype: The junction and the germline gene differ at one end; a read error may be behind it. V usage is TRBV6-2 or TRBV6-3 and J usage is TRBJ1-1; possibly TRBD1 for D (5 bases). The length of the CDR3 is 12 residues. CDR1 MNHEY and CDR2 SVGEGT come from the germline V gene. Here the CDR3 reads CASIQAGTGAFF. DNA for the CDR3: TGTGCCAGCATCCAGGCCGGGACTGGAGCTTTCTTT.

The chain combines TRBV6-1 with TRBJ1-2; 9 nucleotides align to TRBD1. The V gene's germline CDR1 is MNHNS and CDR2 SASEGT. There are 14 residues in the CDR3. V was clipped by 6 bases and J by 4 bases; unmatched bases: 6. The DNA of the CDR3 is TGTGCCAGCAGCTGGGACAGGGATGGCTATGGCTACACCTTC. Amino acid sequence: CASSWDRDGYGYTF.

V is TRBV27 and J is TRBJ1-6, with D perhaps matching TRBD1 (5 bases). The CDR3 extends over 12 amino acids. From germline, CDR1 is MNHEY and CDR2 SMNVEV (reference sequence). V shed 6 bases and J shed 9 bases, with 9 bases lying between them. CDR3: CASSSGISPLHF. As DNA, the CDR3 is TGTGCCAGCAGCTCAGGGATTTCACCCCTCCACTTT.

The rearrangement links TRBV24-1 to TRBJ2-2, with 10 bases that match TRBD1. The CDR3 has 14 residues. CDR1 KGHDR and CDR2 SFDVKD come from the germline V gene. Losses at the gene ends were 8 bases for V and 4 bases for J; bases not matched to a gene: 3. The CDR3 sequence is CATTGQGFTGELFF. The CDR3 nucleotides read TGTGCCACCACGGGACAGGGGTTCACCGGGGAGCTGTTTTTT.

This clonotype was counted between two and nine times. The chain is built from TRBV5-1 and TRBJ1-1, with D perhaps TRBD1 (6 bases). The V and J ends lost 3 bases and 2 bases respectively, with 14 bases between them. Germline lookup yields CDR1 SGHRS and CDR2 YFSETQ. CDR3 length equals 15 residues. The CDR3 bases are TGCGCCAGCAGCTGGCGACAGGACTTAAACACTGAAGCTTTCTTT. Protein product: CASSWRQDLNTEAFF.

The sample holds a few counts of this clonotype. CDR3 bases: TGCAGCGCTGGGACAGGGGGCAGGGATCAGCCCCAGCATTTT. Translated, it gives CSAGTGGRDQPQHF. The V call is TRBV29-1, the J call TRBJ1-5; 12 nucleotides align to TRBD1. V dropped 7 bases and J dropped 5; count of bases not matched to a gene: 6. This CDR3 has 14 amino acids. Germline-derived CDR1 and CDR2 are SQVTM and ANQGSEA.

CDR3 residues: CSASPVAGLIILGVQFF. As DNA, the CDR3 is TGCAGTGCTAGCCCGGTAGCGGGGCTTATCATTCTGGGTGTGCAGTTCTTC. This rearrangement joins TRBV20-1 to TRBJ2-1, with 8 nucleotides matching TRBD2. Looked up from germline, CDR1 is DFQATT and CDR2 is SNEGSKA (reference sequence). This CDR3 is 17 amino acids long. V lost 3 bases to trimming and J lost 12 bases; unmatched junction nucleotides: 22.

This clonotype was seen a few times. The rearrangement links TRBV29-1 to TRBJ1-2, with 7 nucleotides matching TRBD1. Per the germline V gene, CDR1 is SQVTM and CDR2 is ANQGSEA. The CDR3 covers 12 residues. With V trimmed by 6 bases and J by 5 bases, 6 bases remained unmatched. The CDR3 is CSVDGQDYGYTF. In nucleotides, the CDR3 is TGCAGCGTCGACGGACAGGATTATGGCTACACCTTC.

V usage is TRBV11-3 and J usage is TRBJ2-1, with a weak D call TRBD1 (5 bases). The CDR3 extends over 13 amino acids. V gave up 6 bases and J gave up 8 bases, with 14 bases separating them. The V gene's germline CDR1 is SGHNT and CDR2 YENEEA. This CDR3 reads CASSDSGSHEQFF. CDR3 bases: TGTGCCAGCAGTGATTCAGGGTCCCATGAGCAGTTCTTC.